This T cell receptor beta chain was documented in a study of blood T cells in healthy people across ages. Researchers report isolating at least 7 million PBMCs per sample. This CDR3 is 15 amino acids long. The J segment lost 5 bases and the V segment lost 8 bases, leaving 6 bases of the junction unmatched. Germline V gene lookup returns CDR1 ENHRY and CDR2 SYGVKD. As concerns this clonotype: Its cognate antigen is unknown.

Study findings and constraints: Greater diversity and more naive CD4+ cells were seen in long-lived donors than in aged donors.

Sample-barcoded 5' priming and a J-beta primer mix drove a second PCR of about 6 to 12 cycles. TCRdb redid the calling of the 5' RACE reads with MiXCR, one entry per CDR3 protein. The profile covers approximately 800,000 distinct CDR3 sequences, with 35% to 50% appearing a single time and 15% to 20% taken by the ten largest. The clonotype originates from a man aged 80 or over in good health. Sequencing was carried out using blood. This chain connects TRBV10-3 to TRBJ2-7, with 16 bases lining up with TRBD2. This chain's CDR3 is CAIGPGTSGGDEQYF. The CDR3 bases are TGTGCCATCGGTCCCGGGACTAGCGGGGGGGACGAGCAGTACTTC.